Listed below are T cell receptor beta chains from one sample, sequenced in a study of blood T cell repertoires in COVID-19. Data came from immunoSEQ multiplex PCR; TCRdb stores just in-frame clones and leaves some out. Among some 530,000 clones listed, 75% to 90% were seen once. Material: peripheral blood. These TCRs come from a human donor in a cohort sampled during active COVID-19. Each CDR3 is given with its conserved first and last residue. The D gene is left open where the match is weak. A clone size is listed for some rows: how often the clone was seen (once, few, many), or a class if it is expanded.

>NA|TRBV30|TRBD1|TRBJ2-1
TGTGCCCTAAAAAAGCCGGGACAGGGTCTCTACAATGAGCAGTTCTTC
CALKKPGQGLYNEQFF
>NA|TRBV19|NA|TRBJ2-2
TGTGCCAGTAGTATAACCGGGGTTAGCACCGGGGAGCTGTTTTTT
CASSITGVSTGELFF
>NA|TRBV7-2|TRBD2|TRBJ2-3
TGTGCCAGCAGCAATCTTGGCGGGAGATTAGATACGCAGTATTTT
CASSNLGGRLDTQYF
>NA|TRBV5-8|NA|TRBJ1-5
TGTGCCAGCAGCTTGGCCAGGGAGCGGGGTCAGCCCCAGCATTTT
CASSLARERGQPQHF
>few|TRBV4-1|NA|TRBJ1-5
TGCGCCAGCAGCCTACGGGAGAATCAGCCCCAGCATTTT
CASSLRENQPQHF
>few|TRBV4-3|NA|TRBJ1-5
TGCGCCAGCAGCCAAGATTTAACAGGCAATCAGCCCCAGCATTTT
CASSQDLTGNQPQHF
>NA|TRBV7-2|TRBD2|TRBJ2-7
TGTGCCAGCAGCTTAGCGAGCGGGAGTGGGTCCTACGAGCAGTACTTC
CASSLASGSGSYEQYF
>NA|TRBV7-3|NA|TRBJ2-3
TGTGCCAGCAGCTTATTTGGAGGGACTGGCACAGATACGCAGTATTTT
CASSLFGGTGTDTQYF
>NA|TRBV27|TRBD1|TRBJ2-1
TGTGCCAGCAGTCCGCCCCGGGACAGGGGTAACAATGAGCAGTTCTTC
CASSPPRDRGNNEQFF
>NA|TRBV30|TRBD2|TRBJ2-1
TGTGCCTGGAGTGTACCGACTAGCGGGAGAGGTGAGCAGTTCTTC
CAWSVPTSGRGEQFF
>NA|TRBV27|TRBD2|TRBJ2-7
TGTGCCAGCAGTTCGCCGGGACTAGCGGTGAACGAGCAGTACTTC
CASSSPGLAVNEQYF
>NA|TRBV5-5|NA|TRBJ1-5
TGTGCCAGCAGCTTGACGGGGAATCAGCCCCAGCATTTT
CASSLTGNQPQHF
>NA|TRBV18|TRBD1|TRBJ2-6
TGTGCCAGCTCACCTCGGACAGGTTGGGACTCTGGGGCCAACGTCCTGACTTTC
CASSPRTGWDSGANVLTF
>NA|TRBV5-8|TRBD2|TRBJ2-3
TGTGCCAGCAGCGATGGGACTAGTATGGGACCTACAGATACGCAGTATTTT
CASSDGTSMGPTDTQYF
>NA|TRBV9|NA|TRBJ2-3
TGTGCCAGCAGCGTAGCACAGCCAGATACGCAGTATTTT
CASSVAQPDTQYF
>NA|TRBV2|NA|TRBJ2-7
TGTGCCAGCCTTGCCTTGGAACGGGATTCCTACGAGCAGTACTTC
CASLALERDSYEQYF
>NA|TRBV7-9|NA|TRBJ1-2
TGTGCCAGCAGTTATACAGGATATGGCTACACCTTC
CASSYTGYGYTF
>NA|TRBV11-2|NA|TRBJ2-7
TGTGCCAGCAGCTTGGGGTCAGGGTACGAGCAGTACTTC
CASSLGSGYEQYF
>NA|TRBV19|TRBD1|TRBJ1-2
TGTGCCAGTAGGTCCGGGACAGCTAACTATGGCTACACCTTC
CASRSGTANYGYTF
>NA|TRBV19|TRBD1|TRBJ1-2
TGTGCCAGTAGTTTACAGGGGGAAGCTAACTATGGCTACACCTTC
CASSLQGEANYGYTF
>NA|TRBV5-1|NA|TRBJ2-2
TGCGCCAGCACCCCCGGGCGACCCGGCCCGCGGGGCACCGGGGAGCTGTTTTTT
CASTPGRPGPRGTGELFF
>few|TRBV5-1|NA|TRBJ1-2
TGCGCCAGCAGCCCGGACAGCTATGGCTACACCTTC
CASSPDSYGYTF
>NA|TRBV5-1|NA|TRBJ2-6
TGCGCCAGCAGCTTGGCCACTGGGCCTGGGGCCAACGTCCTGACTTTC
CASSLATGPGANVLTF
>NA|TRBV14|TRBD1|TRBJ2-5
TGTGCCAGCAGCCAAGAGATGTTCGGGACAGGGCGTGAGACCCAGTACTTC
CASSQEMFGTGRETQYF
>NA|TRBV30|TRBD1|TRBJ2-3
TGTGCCTGGAGAAGACAGGGGGGGGCAGATACGCAGTATTTT
CAWRRQGGADTQYF
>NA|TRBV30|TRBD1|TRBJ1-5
TGTGCCTGGACGACAGGGGAGGAACAGCCCCAGCATTTT
CAWTTGEEQPQHF
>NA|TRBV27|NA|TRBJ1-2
TGTGCCAGCAGTTCAGGACTTGGAGGGTTCGGCTACACCTTC
CASSSGLGGFGYTF
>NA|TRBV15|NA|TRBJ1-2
TGTGCCACCAGCAGAGTAGGGACACTCCTTAACTATGGCTACACCTTC
CATSRVGTLLNYGYTF
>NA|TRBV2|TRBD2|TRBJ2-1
TGTGCCAGCCGACCCGGACTAGCGGGCATGTACAATGAGCAGTTCTTC
CASRPGLAGMYNEQFF
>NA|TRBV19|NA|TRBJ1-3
TGTGCCAGTAGTAGGGGGGACGGCCCGGGGTCCGGAAACACCATATATTTT
CASSRGDGPGSGNTIYF
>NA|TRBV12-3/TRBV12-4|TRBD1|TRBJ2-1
TGTGCCAGCACCCGGGGACAGTACAATGAGCAGTTCTTC
CASTRGQYNEQFF
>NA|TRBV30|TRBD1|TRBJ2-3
TGTGCCCGGGCAGGGGGTCTGGGCGCAGATACGCAGTATTTT
CARAGGLGADTQYF
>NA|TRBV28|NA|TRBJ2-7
TGTGCCAGCAGGTCCCCTTTTGGGACAACCGAGCAGTACTTC
CASRSPFGTTEQYF
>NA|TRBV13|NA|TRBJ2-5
TGTGCCAGCAGCTCTAGGGGACAAGAGACCCAGTACTTC
CASSSRGQETQYF
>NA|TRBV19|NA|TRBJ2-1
TGTGCCAGTAGTATCAGGAAGGGGCTCAATGAGCAGTTCTTC
CASSIRKGLNEQFF
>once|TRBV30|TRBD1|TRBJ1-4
TGTGCCTGGAACTCGGGACAGGGAGATGAAAAACTGTTTTTT
CAWNSGQGDEKLFF
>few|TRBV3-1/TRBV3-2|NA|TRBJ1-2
TGTGCCAGCAGCCAAGTCGGTTATAACCCTAACTATGGCTACACCTTC
CASSQVGYNPNYGYTF
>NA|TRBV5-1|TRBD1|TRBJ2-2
TGCGCCAGCAGCTCGAGGCGGGACAGGGACACCGGGGAGCTGTTTTTT
CASSSRRDRDTGELFF
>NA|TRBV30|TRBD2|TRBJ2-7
TGTGCCTGGAGACTAGCGGGTGGGGTCGAGCAGTACTTC
CAWRLAGGVEQYF
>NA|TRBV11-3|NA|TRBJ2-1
TGTGCCAGCAGCTTACTGGGGGCGGGCGACAATGAGCAGTTCTTC
CASSLLGAGDNEQFF
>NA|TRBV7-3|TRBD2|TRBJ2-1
TGTGCCAGCAGCTCTTTAGGACTAGCGGGAGGTTTAAATGAGCAGTTCTTC
CASSSLGLAGGLNEQFF
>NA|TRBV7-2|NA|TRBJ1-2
TGTGCCAGCAGCTTAGTTCGTGAGGGGGACGGCTACACCTTC
CASSLVREGDGYTF
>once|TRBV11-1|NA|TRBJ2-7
TGTGCCAGCAGCTGGACAGATTTCTACGAGCAGTACTTC
CASSWTDFYEQYF
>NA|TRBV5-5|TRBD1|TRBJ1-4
TGTGCCAGCAGCTTCCGGGACAGCCTAATGAAAAACCTGTTTTTT
CASSFRDSLMKNLFF
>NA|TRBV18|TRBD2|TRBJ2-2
TGTGCCAGCTCACCAACTAGGGGACTAGCAGCCCCCAACACCGGGGAGCTGTTTTTT
CASSPTRGLAAPNTGELFF
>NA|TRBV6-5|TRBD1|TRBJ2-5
TGTGCCAGCAGTCCCCGGACAGGGGGCCAGACCCAGTACTTC
CASSPRTGGQTQYF
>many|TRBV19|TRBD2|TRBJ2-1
TGTGCCAGTAGTATAGATATCGGCGGGAGCTCCTACAATGAGCAGTTCTTC
CASSIDIGGSSYNEQFF
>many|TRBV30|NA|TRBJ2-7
TGTGCCTGGAGTCGGCTAGCAGGCGACGAGCAGTACTTC
CAWSRLAGDEQYF
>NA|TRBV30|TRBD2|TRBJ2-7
TGTGCCTGGAGTGTTAGCGGGAGGGCGGCGCAGTACTTC
CAWSVSGRAAQYF
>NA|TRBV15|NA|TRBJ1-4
TGTGCCACCAGCAGAGGCGAGGTTCCTAATGAAAAACTGTTTTTT
CATSRGEVPNEKLFF
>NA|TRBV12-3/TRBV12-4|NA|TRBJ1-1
TGTGCCAGCAGCTCCTTGAGGAACACTGAAGCTTTCTTT
CASSSLRNTEAFF
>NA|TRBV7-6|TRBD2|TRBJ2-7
TGTGCCAGCAGCCTAAGCGGGACCTACGAGCAGTACTTC
CASSLSGTYEQYF
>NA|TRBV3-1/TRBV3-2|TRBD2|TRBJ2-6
TGTGCCAGCAGCCAACCTAGCGGGAGGGCCTCTGGGGCCAACGTCCTGACTTTC
CASSQPSGRASGANVLTF
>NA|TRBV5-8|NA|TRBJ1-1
TGTGCCAGCAGGCCAACACTACAGGGACCAGCTGAAGCTTTCTTT
CASRPTLQGPAEAFF
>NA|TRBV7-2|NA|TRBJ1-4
TGTGCCAGCGCGGGGGCAGATAATGAAAAACTGTTTTTT
CASAGADNEKLFF
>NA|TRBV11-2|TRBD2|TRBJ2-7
TGTGCCAGCAGCTTAGCATTTGCAGGGACTAGCGGGAGATCCGAGCAGTACTTC
CASSLAFAGTSGRSEQYF
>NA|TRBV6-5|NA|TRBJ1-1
TGTGCCAGCAGCCCAGGGAAGGCTGAAGCTTTCTTT
CASSPGKAEAFF
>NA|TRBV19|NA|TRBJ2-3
TGTGCCAGTAGTATTAGTCCCGGCACAGATACGCAGTATTTT
CASSISPGTDTQYF
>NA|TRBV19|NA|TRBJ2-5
TGTGCCAGTAGTACAACAGGGATCGAGACCCAGTACTTC
CASSTTGIETQYF